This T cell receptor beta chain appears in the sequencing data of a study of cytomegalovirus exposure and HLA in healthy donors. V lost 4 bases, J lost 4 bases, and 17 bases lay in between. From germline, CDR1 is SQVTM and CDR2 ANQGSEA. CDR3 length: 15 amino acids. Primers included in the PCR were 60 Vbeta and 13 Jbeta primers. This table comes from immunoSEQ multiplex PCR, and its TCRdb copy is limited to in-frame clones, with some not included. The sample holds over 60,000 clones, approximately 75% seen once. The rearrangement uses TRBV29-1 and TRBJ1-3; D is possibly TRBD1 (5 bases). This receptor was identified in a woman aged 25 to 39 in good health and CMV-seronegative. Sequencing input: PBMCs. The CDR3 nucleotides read TGCAGCGTTGTTCCCCGGGGGTCGGTCGGAAACACCATATATTTT. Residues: CSVVPRGSVGNTIYF.